The rows below give T cell receptor beta chains drawn from one sample of a study of blood T cell repertoires in COVID-19. Produced via immunoSEQ multiplex PCR; TCRdb's table is partial and in-frame only. Of 150,000 to 200,000 clones in the sample, around 81% were seen once. Sequenced material: peripheral blood. These receptor sequences come from a woman between 40 and 50 years old with COVID-19, enrolled during active disease. Each CDR3 is given with its conserved first and last residue. A D gene is named only where the DNA matches it firmly. Size values are once, few and many counts, or a class for expanded clones, and some rows have none.

-	TRBV5-3	TRBJ2-3	-	TGTGCCAGAAGCTGGGATGTCGGGCGGGATTCGAAAGATACGCAGTATTTT	CARSWDVGRDSKDTQYF
TRBD1	TRBV4-1	TRBJ1-2	many	TGCGCCAGCAGCCAAGATCAATGGACAGGGATGGGCTACACCTTC	CASSQDQWTGMGYTF
-	TRBV7-9	TRBJ1-2	-	TGTGCCAGCAGCTTAGCGGCAGGGTTTGGCGGCTACACCTTC	CASSLAAGFGGYTF
-	TRBV19	TRBJ1-5	-	TGTGCCAGTAGTATTCGCAGGTCGAACCAGCCCCAGCATTTT	CASSIRRSNQPQHF
TRBD1	TRBV6-6	TRBJ1-1	-	TGTGCCAGCAGTAACCTACAGGGGGCAGGGGGCACTGAAGCTTTCTTT	CASSNLQGAGGTEAFF
-	TRBV2	TRBJ1-1	-	TGTGCCAGCACCTCTTGGAGAGCTTTCTTT	CASTSWRAFF
-	TRBV6-4	TRBJ2-1	-	TGTGCCAGCAGTGAGGACAGCTACAATGAGCAGTTCTTC	CASSEDSYNEQFF
-	TRBV24-1	TRBJ2-1	few	TGTGCCACCTCGGTTGGGGGCCGAGGCAATGAGCAGTTCTTC	CATSVGGRGNEQFF
-	TRBV19	TRBJ2-7	-	TGTGCCAGTAGTTTTGGGGGGTCCTACGAGCAGTACTTC	CASSFGGSYEQYF
TRBD2	TRBV5-4	TRBJ2-5	-	TGTGCCAGCAGCGCGGGACTAGCGGGAGAGAAAGAGACCCAGTACTTC	CASSAGLAGEKETQYF
-	TRBV23-1	TRBJ1-5	-	TGCGCCAGCCTCTCCTGGGAGAACCTCAATCAGCCCCAGCATTTT	CASLSWENLNQPQHF
TRBD2	TRBV10-3	TRBJ2-3	-	TGTGCCATCAGTGAGTCTCTAGCGGGATGGGGGAATACGCAGTATTTT	CAISESLAGWGNTQYF
-	TRBV12-3/TRBV12-4	TRBJ2-7	many	TGTGCCAGCAGCCAGGGCCGCGAGCAGTACTTC	CASSQGREQYF
TRBD2	TRBV27	TRBJ2-1	once	TGTGCCAGCAGTTTACTGTCCAGCGGGAGGAACAATGAGCAGTTCTTC	CASSLLSSGRNNEQFF
-	TRBV27	TRBJ2-1	-	TGTGCCAGCAGTTTAAGTAAAACAGCCCACAATGAGCAGTTCTTC	CASSLSKTAHNEQFF
TRBD2	TRBV4-1	TRBJ2-1	-	TGCGCCAGCAGCCAAGTTTGGTCCGGGACTACTGACAATGAGCAGTTCTTC	CASSQVWSGTTDNEQFF
-	TRBV3-1/TRBV3-2	TRBJ1-6	-	TGTGCCAGCAGCCAATACGACAGGTTTGGGTCCCCTTCACCCCTCCACTTT	CASSQYDRFGSPSPLHF
-	TRBV30	TRBJ2-6	-	TGTGCCTGGAGCCCCAGAAGTTCTGGGGCCAACGTCCTGACTTTC	CAWSPRSSGANVLTF
TRBD2	TRBV2	TRBJ2-7	-	TGTGCCAGCAGCCTCGGGAGGGCCGGAGAGCAGTACTTC	CASSLGRAGEQYF
-	TRBV5-4	TRBJ2-1	-	TGTGCCAGCAGATCAGGCCAGGGAATCTCCTACAATGAGCAGTTCTTC	CASRSGQGISYNEQFF
TRBD1	TRBV6-5	TRBJ1-6	-	TGTGCCAGCAGTACGGACAGGGTTTCACCCCTCCACTTT	CASSTDRVSPLHF
TRBD2	TRBV27	TRBJ2-1	-	TGTGCCAGCAGTTTAATCCTCCCCGGACTAGCGGGAGATGTTGAGCAGTTCTTC	CASSLILPGLAGDVEQFF
TRBD1	TRBV30	TRBJ2-5	-	TGTGCCTGGAGTAACCAGGGGGCAGAGACCCAGTACTTC	CAWSNQGAETQYF
TRBD1	TRBV4-2	TRBJ1-2	-	TGTGCCAGCAGCCAAGATTCACAGGGGAGCTATGGCTACACCTTC	CASSQDSQGSYGYTF
TRBD2	TRBV28	TRBJ2-1	-	TGTGCCAGCAGTTTGCCGGGACTAGCGGTAGAGCAGTTCTTC	CASSLPGLAVEQFF
-	TRBV29-1	TRBJ2-1	-	TGCAGCGTTGTAGCTCCAGGGCGCAATGAGCAGTTCTTC	CSVVAPGRNEQFF
TRBD1	TRBV29-1	TRBJ2-3	-	TGCAGCACGGGACAGGGGGCATTTGATACGCAGTATTTT	CSTGQGAFDTQYF
TRBD2	TRBV2	TRBJ2-1	-	TGTGCCTCACAGGGACTAGCGCTTTACAATGAGCAGTTCTTC	CASQGLALYNEQFF
TRBD1	TRBV5-5	TRBJ2-5	-	TGTGCCAGCAGCGGGACAGGGGGTAGGGAGACCCAGTACTTC	CASSGTGGRETQYF
TRBD1	TRBV27	TRBJ2-7	-	TGTGCCAGCAGTTCCGGGACAGGGGGAACTTACGAGCAGTACTTC	CASSSGTGGTYEQYF
-	TRBV12-3/TRBV12-4	TRBJ2-1	-	TGTGCCAGCAGCCGCGACAATGAGCAGTTCTTC	CASSRDNEQFF
-	TRBV3-1/TRBV3-2	TRBJ1-1	-	TGTGCCAGCAGGTGGGGGGGGGCCTCGCACACTGAAGCTTTCTTT	CASRWGGASHTEAFF
TRBD1	TRBV28	TRBJ1-6	-	TGTGCCAGCAGTTTAGACAGGGGGTTCTTCCCCCTCCACTTT	CASSLDRGFFPLHF